This T cell receptor beta chain was captured by sequencing in a study of identical twins. TCRdb processed the 5' RACE reads anew with MiXCR; each CDR3 protein has one entry. There are 200,000 to 250,000 distinct CDR3 sequences in the sample; about 10% occur only once, and 9% to 10% lies in the top ten. Healthy Caucasians supplied all donations. Study outcomes and limitations: Alpha sequences that were out-of-frame and twin-shared showed an excess of low generation probability.

The CDR3 sequence is 15 residues long. From germline, CDR1 is MNHEY and CDR2 SMNVEV (reference sequence). Trimming removed 3 bases at V and 9 bases at J, with 15 bases between. With respect to this clonotype: Antigen specificity is unknown.

This chain links TRBV27 with TRBJ1-6, with D maybe TRBD1 (5 bases). This clonotype was obtained from a man aged 50-60 years in good health. The specimen sequenced was memory T cells sorted from blood. Here the CDR3 reads CASSLGPDPSSPLHF. CDR3 sequence (DNA): TGTGCCAGCAGTTTGGGGCCGGACCCATCTTCACCCCTCCACTTT.